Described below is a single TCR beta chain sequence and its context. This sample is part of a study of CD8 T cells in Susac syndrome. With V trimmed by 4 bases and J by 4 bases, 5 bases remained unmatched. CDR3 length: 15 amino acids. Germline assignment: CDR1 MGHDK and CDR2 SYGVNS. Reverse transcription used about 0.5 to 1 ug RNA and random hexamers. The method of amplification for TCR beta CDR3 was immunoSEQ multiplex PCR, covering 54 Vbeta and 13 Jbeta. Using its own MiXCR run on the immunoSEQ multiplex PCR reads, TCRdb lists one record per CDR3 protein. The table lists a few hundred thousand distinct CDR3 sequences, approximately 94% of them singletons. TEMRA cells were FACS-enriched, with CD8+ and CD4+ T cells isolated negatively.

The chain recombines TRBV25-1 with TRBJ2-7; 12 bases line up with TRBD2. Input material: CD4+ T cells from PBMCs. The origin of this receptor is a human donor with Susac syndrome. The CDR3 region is CASSALAGGRYEQYF. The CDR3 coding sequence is TGTGCCAGCAGTGCACTAGCGGGGGGCAGGTACGAGCAGTACTTC.